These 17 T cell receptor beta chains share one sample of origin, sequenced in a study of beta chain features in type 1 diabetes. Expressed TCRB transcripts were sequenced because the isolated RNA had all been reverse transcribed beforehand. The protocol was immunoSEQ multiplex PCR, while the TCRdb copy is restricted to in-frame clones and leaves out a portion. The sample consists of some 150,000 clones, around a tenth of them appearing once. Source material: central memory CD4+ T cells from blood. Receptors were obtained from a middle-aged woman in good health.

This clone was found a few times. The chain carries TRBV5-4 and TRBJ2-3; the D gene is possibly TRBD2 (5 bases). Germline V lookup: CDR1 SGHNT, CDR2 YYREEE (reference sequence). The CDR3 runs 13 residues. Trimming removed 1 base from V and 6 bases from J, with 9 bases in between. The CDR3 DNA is TGTGCCAGCAGCTTGTGGGAGTTGGATACGCAGTATTTT. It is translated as CASSLWELDTQYF.

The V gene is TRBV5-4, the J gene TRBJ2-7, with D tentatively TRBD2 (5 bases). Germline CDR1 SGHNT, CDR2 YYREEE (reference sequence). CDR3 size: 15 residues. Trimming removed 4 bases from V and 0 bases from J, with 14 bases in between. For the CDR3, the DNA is TGTGCCAGCAGCCCCCCGGGGATTGCCTCCTACGAGCAGTACTTC. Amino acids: CASSPPGIASYEQYF.

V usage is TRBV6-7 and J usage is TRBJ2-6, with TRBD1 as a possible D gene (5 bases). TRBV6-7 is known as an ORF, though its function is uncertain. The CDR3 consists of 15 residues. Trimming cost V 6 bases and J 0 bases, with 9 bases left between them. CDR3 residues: CASRDDSSGANVLTF. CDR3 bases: TGTGCCAGCAGGGACGACAGCTCTGGGGCCAACGTCCTGACTTTC.

CDR3 DNA: TGTGCCAGCAGCTTGGAACTAGCGGGGTTCACAGATACGCAGTATTTT. Translated, it gives CASSLELAGFTDTQYF. The chain combines TRBV5-4 with TRBJ2-3; 10 positions match TRBD2. V lost 0 bases and J lost 2; bases outside the gene matches: 3. Per germline, CDR1 SGHNT and CDR2 YYREEE (reference sequence). The CDR3 runs 16 residues.

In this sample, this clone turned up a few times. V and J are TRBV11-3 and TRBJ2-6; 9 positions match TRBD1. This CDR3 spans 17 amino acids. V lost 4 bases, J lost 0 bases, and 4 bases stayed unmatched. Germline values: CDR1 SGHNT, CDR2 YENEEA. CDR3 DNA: TGTGCCAGCAGCTCCGGGACAGGGTACTCTGGGGCCAACGTCCTGACTTTC. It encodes CASSSGTGYSGANVLTF.

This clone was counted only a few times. Here the CDR3 DNA reads TGCGCCAGCAGTTTCCAGGGGGGAGAGACCCAGTACTTC. Translation: CASSFQGGETQYF. The chain employs TRBV10-1 and TRBJ2-5; TRBD1 might be the D (7 bases). Germline-derived CDR1 and CDR2 are WNHNN and SYGVQD (reference sequence). CDR3 length equals 13 residues. Deletions cut 5 bases from V and 4 bases from J, with 11 bases between.

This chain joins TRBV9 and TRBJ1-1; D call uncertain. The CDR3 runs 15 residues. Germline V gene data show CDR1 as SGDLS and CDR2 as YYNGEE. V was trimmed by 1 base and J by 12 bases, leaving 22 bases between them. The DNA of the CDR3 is TGTGCCAGCAGCGTATCCCATCAGGCGGGAGGGATAACTTTCTTT. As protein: CASSVSHQAGGITFF. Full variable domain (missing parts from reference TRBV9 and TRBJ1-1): DSGVTQTPKHLITATGQRVTLRCSPRSGDLSVYWYQQSLDQGLQFLIQYYNGEERAKGNILERFSAQQFPDLHSELNLSSLELGDSALYFCASSVSHQAGGITFFGQGTRLTVV.

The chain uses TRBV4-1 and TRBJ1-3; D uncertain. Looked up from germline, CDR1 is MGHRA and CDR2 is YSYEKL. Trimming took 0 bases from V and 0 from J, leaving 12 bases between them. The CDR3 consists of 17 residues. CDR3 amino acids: CASSQEGAGNSGNTIYF. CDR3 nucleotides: TGCGCCAGCAGCCAAGAGGGCGCAGGAAACTCTGGAAACACCATATATTTT.

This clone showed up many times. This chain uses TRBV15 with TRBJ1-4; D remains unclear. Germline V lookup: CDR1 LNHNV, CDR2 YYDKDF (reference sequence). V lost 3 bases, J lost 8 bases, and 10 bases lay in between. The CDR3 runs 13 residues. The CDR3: CATSRPSREKLFF. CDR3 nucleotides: TGTGCCACCAGCAGGCCCTCGCGGGAAAAACTGTTTTTT.

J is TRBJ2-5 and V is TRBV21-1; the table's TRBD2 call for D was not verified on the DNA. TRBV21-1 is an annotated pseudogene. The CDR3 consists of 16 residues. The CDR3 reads CASSTSPGGLWETQYF. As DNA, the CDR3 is TGTGCCAGCAGCACCTCCCCCGGGGGGCTGTGGGAGACCCAGTACTTC.

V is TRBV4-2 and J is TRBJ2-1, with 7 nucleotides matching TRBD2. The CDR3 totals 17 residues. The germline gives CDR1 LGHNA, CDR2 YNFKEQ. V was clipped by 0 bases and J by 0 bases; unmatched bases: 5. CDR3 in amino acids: CASSQDGAGSSYNEQFF. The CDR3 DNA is TGTGCCAGCAGCCAAGATGGAGCGGGGAGCTCCTACAATGAGCAGTTCTTC.

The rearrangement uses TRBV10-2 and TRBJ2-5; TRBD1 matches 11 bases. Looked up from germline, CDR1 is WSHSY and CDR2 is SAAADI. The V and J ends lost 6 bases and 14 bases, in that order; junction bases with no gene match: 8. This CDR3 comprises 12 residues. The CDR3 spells CASREGQGASYF. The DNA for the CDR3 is TGCGCCAGCAGGGAAGGACAGGGGGCGAGCTACTTC.

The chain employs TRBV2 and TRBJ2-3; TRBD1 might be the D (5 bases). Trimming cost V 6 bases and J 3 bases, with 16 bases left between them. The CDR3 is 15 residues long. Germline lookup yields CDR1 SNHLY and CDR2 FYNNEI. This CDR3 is CASRSWGAGTDTQYF. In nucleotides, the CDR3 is TGTGCCAGCAGGAGCTGGGGCGCCGGGACAGATACGCAGTATTTT.

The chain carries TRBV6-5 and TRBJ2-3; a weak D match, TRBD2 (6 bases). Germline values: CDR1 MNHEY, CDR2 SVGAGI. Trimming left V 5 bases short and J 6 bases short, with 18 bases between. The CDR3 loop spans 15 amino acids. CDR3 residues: CASSGSGLGSDTQYF. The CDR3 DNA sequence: TGTGCCAGCAGTGGAAGCGGGCTCGGCTCCGATACGCAGTATTTT.

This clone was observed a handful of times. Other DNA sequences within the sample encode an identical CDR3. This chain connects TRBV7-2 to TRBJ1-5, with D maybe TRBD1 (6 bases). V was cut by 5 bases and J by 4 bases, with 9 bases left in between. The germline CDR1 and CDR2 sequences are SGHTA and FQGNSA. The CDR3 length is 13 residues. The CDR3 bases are TGTGCCAGCAGCGTAAGGGGGAATCAGCCCCAGCATTTT. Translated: CASSVRGNQPQHF.

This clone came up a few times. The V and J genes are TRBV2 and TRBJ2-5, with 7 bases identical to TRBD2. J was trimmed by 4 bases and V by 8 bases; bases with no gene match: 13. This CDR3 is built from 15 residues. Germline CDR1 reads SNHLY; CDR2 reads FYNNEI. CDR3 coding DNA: TGTGCCAGCCTTCCGGGAGGCCAGGGCGCAGAGACCCAGTACTTC. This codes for CASLPGGQGAETQYF.

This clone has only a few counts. The DNA of the CDR3 is TGTGCCAGCAGCTTGGCGGGACCCACGGACATTCAGTACTTC. Its protein is CASSLAGPTDIQYF. The chain couples TRBV7-8 to TRBJ2-4, with D perhaps matching TRBD2 (6 bases). Germline lookup yields CDR1 SGHVS and CDR2 FQNEAQ. The CDR3 is 14 amino acids. Trimming stripped 3 bases from V and 8 bases from J, with 14 bases between.